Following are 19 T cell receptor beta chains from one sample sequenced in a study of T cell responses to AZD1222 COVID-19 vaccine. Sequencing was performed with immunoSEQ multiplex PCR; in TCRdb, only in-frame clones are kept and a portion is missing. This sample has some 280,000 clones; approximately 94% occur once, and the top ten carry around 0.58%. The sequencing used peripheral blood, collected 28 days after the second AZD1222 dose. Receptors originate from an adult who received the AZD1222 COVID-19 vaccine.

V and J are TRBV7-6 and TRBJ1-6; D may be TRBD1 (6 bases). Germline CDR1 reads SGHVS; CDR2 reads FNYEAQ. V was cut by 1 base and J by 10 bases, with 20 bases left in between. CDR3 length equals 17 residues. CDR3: CASSLGPARGPRSPLHF. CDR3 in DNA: TGTGCCAGCAGCTTAGGTCCCGCCAGGGGCCCACGCTCACCCCTCCACTTT.

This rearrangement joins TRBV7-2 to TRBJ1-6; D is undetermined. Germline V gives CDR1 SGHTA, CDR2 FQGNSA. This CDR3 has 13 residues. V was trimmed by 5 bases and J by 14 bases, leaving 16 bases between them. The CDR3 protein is CASSPRTPATLHF. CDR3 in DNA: TGTGCCAGCAGCCCTCGGACCCCTGCGACCCTCCACTTT.

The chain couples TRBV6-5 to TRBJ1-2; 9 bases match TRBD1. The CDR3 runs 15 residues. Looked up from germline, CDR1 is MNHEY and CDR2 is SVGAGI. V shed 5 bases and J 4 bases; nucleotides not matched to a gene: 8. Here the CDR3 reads CASSRSGQGRYGYTF. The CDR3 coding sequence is TGTGCCAGCAGTAGGTCAGGACAGGGGCGCTATGGCTACACCTTC.

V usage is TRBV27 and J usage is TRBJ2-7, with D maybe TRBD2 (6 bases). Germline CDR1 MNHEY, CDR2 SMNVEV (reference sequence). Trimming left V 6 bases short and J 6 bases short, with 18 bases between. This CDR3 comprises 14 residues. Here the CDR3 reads CASSPGLHIFEQYF. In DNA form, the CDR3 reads TGTGCCAGCAGCCCGGGACTCCATATTTTCGAGCAGTACTTC.

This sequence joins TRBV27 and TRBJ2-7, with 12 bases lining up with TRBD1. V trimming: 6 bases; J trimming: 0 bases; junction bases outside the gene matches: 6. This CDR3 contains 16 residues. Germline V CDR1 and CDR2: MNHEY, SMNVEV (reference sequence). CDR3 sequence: CASRGQGALYSYEQYF. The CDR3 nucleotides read TGTGCCAGCAGGGGACAGGGGGCCCTATACTCCTACGAGCAGTACTTC.

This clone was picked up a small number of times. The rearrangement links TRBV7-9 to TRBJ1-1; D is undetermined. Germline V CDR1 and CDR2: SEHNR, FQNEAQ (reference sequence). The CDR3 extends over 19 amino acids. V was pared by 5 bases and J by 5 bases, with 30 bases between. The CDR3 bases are TGTGCCAGCAGCGAACCCGCTGAGGCGAGGGCGCCCCGAAGGACTGAAGCTTTCTTT. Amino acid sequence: CASSEPAEARAPRRTEAFF.

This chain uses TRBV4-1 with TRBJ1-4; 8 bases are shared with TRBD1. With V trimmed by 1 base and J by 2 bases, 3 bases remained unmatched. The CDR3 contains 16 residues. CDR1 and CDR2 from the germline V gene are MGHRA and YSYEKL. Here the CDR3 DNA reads TGCGCCAGCAGCCAAGGTCAGGGGGCGACTAATGAAAAACTGTTTTTT. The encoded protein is CASSQGQGATNEKLFF.

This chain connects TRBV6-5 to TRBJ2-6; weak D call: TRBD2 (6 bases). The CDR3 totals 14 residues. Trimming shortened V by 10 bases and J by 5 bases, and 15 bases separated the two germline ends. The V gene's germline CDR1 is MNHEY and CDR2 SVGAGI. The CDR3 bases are TGTGCCATTCGAGGGGAGGCCCGGGCCAACGTCCTGACTTTC. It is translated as CAIRGEARANVLTF.

CDR3 sequence: CASSHTGATYGYTF. The CDR3 region has the DNA TGTGCCAGCAGCCACACAGGGGCGACCTATGGCTACACCTTC. The rearrangement uses TRBV3-1 (or the pseudogene TRBV3-2) and TRBJ1-2; 7 nucleotides agree with TRBD1. This CDR3 spans 14 amino acids. Unmatched junction bases numbered 5, after V lost 3 bases and J lost 4 bases. The germline gives CDR1 LGHDT, CDR2 YNNKEL (reference sequence).

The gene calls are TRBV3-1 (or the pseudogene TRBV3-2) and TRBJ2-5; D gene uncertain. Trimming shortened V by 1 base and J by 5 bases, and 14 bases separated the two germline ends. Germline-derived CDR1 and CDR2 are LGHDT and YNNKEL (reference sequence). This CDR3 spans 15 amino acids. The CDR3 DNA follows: TGTGCCAGCAGCCAAGGGGTAGGACCCGGGGAGACCCAGTACTTC. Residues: CASSQGVGPGETQYF.

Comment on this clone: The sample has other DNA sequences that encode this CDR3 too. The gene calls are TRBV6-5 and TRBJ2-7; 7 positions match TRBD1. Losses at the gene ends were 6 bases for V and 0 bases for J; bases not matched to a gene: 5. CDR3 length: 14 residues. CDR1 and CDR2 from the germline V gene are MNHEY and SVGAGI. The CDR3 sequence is CASSRDRDSYEQYF. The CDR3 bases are TGTGCCAGCAGCCGAGACAGGGACTCCTACGAGCAGTACTTC.

CDR3 nucleotides: TGCGCCAGCAATGCGGGGGCAGGCTATGGCTACACCTTC. Its protein product is CASNAGAGYGYTF. V and J are TRBV5-1 and TRBJ1-2; D perhaps matches TRBD1 (6 bases). V lost 6 bases, J lost 4 bases, and 13 bases lay in between. In germline, CDR1 is SGHRS, CDR2 YFSETQ. The CDR3 contains 13 residues.

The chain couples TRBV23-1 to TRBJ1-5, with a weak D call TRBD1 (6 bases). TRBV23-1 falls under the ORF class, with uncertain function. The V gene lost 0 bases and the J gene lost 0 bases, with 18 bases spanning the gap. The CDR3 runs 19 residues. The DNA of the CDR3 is TGCGCCAGCAGTCAATCTTTGAGGACAGTCCCCCCTAGCAATCAGCCCCAGCATTTT. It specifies CASSQSLRTVPPSNQPQHF.

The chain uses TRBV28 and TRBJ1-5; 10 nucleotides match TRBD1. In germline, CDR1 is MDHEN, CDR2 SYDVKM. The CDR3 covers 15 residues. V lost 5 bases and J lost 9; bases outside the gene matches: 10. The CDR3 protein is CASSLGTGAYSPQHF. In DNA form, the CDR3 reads TGTGCCAGCAGTCTAGGGACAGGGGCCTACTCGCCCCAGCATTTT.

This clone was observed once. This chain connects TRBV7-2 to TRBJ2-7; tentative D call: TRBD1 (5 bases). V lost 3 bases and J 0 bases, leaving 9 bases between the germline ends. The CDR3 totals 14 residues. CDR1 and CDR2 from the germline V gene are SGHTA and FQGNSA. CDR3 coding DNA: TGTGCCAGCAGCTTCACTCAGGGCTCCTACGAGCAGTACTTC. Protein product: CASSFTQGSYEQYF. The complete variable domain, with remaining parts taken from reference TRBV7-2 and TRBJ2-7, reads GAGVSQSPSNKVTEKGKDVELRCDPISGHTALYWYRQSLGQGLEFLIYFQGNSAPDKSGLPSDRFSAERTGGSVSTLTIQRTQQEDSAVYLCASSFTQGSYEQYFGPGTRLTVT.

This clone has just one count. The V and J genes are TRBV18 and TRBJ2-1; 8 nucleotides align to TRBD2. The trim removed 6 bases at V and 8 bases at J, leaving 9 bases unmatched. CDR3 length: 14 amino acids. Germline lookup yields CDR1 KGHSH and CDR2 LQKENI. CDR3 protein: CASSPGTRNYEQFF. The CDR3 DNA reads TGTGCCAGCTCCCCCGGGACTAGAAATTATGAGCAGTTCTTC.

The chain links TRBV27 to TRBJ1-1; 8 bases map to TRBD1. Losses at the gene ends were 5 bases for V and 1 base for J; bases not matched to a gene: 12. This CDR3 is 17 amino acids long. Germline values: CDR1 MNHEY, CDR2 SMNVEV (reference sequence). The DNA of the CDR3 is TGTGCCAGCAGTCCGTGGACAGGGAGAGGTGAGAACACTGAAGCTTTCTTT. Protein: CASSPWTGRGENTEAFF.

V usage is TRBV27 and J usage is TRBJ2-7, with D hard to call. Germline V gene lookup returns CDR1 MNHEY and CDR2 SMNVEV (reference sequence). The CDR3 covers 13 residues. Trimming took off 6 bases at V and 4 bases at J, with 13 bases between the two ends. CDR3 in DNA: TGTGCCAGCAGCCCGACGGGTGAATACGAGCAGTACTTC. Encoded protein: CASSPTGEYEQYF.

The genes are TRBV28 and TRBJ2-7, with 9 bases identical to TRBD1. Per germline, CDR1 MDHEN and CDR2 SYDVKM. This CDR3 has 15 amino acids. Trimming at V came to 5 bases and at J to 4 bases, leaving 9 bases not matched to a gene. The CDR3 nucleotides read TGTGCCAGCAGTCCCGCGGGACAGGGTCCTTACGAGCAGTACTTC. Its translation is CASSPAGQGPYEQYF. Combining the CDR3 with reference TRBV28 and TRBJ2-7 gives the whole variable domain DVKVTQSSRYLVKRTGEKVFLECVQDMDHENMFWYRQDPGLGLRLIYFSYDVKMKEKGDIPEGYSVSREKKERFSLILESASTNQTSMYLCASSPAGQGPYEQYFGPGTRLTVT.